This T cell receptor (beta chain) was captured by sequencing in a study of shared clonotypes between healthy human individuals. General observations from the study: Depth of sequencing was expected to influence donor clonotype sharing.

A word on this clone: The antigen is not known.

The CDR3 sequence is 14 residues long. Germline-derived CDR1 and CDR2 are MDHEN and SYDVKM. V lost 5 bases to trimming and J lost 10 bases, with 15 bases between them. Naive CD45RA+ and memory CD45RA-negative subsets were split from CD4+ cells. Sequencing used immunoSEQ multiplex PCR; TCRdb keeps in-frame clones, though not all of them. The sample lists millions of clones; more than 80% were seen once. The origin of this receptor is a man between 18 and 35 years old in good health. Some clones in this sample may be carry-over from other donors' samples. Sequenced material: naive CD4+ T cells from PBMCs. Subset: CD45RA+ positively selected. V gene TRBV28 combines with J gene TRBJ1-6; D is undetermined. The DNA for the CDR3 is TGTGCCAGCAGTGTCCGCAGCGGGCCCTCACCCCTCCACTTT. It translates to CASSVRSGPSPLHF.